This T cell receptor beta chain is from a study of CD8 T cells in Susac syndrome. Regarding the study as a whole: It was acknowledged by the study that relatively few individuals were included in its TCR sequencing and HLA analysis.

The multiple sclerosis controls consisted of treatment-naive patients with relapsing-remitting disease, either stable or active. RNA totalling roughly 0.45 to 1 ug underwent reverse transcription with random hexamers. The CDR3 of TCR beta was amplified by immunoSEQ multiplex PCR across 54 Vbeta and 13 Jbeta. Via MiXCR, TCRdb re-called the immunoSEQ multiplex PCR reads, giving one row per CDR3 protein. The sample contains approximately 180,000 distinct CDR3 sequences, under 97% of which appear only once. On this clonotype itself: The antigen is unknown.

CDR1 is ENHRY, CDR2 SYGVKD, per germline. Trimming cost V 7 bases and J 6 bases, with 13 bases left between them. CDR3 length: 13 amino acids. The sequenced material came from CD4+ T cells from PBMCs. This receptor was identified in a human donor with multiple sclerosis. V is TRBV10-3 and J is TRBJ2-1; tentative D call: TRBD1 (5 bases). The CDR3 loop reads CAIKGLESNEQFF. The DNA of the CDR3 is TGTGCCATCAAGGGGCTAGAGAGCAATGAGCAGTTCTTC.